The 5 T cell receptor beta chains reported below all come from one sample, sequenced in a study of blood T cell repertoires in COVID-19 (dated by TCRdb to the early 2020s). The library was produced with the immunoSEQ multiplex PCR assay. Entries here come from immuneACCESS through TCRdb and include only in-frame sequences with V and J called. Some clones fail to appear in such tables; in the studies checked, an unresolved V gene covers under half of the shortfall, and the cause of the remainder is unknown. The sample has roughly 210,000 clones on record, about 85% of them singletons. About 10% of the sample is taken by the ten largest. Sequencing was done on a sample of peripheral blood. Source of these receptors: a woman aged 80 or over with COVID-19, enrolled during active disease.

The chain couples TRBV28 to TRBJ2-4; 12 bases are a match to TRBD2. The germline gives CDR1 MDHEN, CDR2 SYDVKM. The CDR3 consists of 19 residues. Unmatched junction bases numbered 9, after V lost 3 bases and J lost 0 bases. CDR3 in amino acids: CASSFPGLAGSLAKNIQYF. CDR3 in DNA: TGTGCCAGCAGTTTTCCCGGACTAGCGGGGTCATTAGCCAAAAACATTCAGTACTTC. Based on the CDR3 plus reference TRBV28 and TRBJ2-4, the full variable domain is DVKVTQSSRYLVKRTGEKVFLECVQDMDHENMFWYRQDPGLGLRLIYFSYDVKMKEKGDIPEGYSVSREKKERFSLILESASTNQTSMYLCASSFPGLAGSLAKNIQYFGAGTRLSVL.

V and J are TRBV5-1 and TRBJ2-7, with a possible D match to TRBD2 (6 bases). V lost 1 base to trimming and J lost 4 bases, with 9 bases between them. Germline CDR1 and CDR2: SGHRS and YFSETQ. This CDR3 is 13 amino acids long. The CDR3 spells CASSLFGGYEQYF. In nucleotides, the CDR3 is TGCGCCAGCAGCTTGTTCGGGGGATACGAGCAGTACTTC.

The chain recombines TRBV5-1 with TRBJ2-1; no clear D gene. There are 15 residues in the CDR3. The V gene's germline CDR1 is SGHRS and CDR2 YFSETQ. Trimming stripped 4 bases from V and 2 bases from J, with 13 bases between. CDR3 sequence (DNA): TGCGCCAGCAGCGAGGCTGGCGAACCCTACAATGAGCAGTTCTTC. Translated, it gives CASSEAGEPYNEQFF.

This chain joins TRBV19 and TRBJ2-6, with 11 nucleotides matching TRBD2. The CDR3 extends over 17 amino acids. The V gene's germline CDR1 is LNHDA and CDR2 SQIVND (reference sequence). V dropped 6 bases and J dropped 0; count of bases not matched to a gene: 4. In DNA form, the CDR3 reads TGTGCCAGTAGGTCCGGGACTAGCGGCTCTGGGGCCAACGTCCTGACTTTC. Amino acid sequence: CASRSGTSGSGANVLTF.

This chain uses TRBV3-1 (or the pseudogene TRBV3-2) with TRBJ2-5; TRBD1 is a possible D gene (5 bases). CDR1 and CDR2 (germline): LGHDT, YNNKEL (reference sequence). Trimming stripped 4 bases from V and 2 bases from J, with 20 bases between. The CDR3 has 17 residues. The CDR3 loop is CASSRAQGWPEQETQYF. The CDR3 coding sequence is TGTGCCAGCAGCCGAGCTCAGGGATGGCCCGAACAAGAGACCCAGTACTTC.